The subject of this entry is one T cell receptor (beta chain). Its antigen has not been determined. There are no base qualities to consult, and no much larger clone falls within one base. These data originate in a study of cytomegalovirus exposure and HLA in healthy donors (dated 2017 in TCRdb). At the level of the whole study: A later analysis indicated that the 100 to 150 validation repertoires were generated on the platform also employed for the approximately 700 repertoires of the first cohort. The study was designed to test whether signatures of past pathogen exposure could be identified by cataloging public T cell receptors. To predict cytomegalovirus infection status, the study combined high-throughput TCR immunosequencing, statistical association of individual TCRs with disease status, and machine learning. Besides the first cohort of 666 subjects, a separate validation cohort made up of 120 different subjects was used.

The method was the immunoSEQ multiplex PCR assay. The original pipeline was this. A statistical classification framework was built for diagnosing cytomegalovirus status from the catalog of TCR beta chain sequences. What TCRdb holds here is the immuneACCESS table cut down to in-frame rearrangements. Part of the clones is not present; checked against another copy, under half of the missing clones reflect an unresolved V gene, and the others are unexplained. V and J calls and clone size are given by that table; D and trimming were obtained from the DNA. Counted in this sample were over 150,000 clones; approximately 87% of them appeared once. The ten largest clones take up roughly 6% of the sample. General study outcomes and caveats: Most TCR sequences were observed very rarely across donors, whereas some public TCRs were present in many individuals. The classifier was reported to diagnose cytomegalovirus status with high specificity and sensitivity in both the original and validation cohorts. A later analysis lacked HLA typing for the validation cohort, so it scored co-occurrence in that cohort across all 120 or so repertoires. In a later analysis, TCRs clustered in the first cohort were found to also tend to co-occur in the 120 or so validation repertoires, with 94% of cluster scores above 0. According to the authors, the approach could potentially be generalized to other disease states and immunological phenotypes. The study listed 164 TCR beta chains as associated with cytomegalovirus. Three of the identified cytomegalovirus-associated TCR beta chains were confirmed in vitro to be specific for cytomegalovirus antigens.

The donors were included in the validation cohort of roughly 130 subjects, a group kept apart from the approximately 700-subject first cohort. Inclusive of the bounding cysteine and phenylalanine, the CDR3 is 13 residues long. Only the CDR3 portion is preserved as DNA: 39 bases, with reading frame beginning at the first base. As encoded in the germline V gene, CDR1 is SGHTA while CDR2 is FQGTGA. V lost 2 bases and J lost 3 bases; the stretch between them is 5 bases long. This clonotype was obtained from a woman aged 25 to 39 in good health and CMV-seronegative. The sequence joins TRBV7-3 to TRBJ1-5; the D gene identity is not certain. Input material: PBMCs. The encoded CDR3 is CASSLGLNQPQHF. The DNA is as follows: TGTGCCAGCAGCTTAGGTCTCAATCAGCCCCAGCATTTT.